The 27 T cell receptor beta chains below were found in one sample sequenced in a study of T-cell memory formation after mild COVID-19. TCRdb processed the 5' RACE reads anew with MiXCR; each CDR3 protein has one entry. Of 140,000 or so distinct CDR3 sequences listed, 13% to 15% were seen once; the top ten hold less than 30%. Sequencing was carried out using PBMCs or a T cell subset sorted from them (not recorded which). Receptors were obtained from an adult woman who had mild COVID-19 (a few samples of this study predate the infection). Cell type and time point are not known.

This clonotype showed up just a few times. The chain is built from TRBV5-6 and TRBJ2-1; the D is unclear. Germline CDR1 and CDR2: SGHDT and YYEEEE. V was trimmed by 3 bases and J by 5 bases, leaving 6 bases between them. This CDR3 has 12 amino acids. The CDR3 region is CASSSANNEQFF. The CDR3 coding sequence is TGTGCCAGCAGCTCCGCAAACAATGAGCAGTTCTTC. The whole variable domain, filled in from reference TRBV5-6 and TRBJ2-1, reads DAGVTQSPTHLIKTRGQQVTLRCSPKSGHDTVSWYQQALGQGPQFIFQYYEEEERQRGNFPDRFSGHQFPNYSSELNVNALLLGDSALYLCASSSANNEQFFGPGTRLTVL.

This clonotype was seen only a few times. The chain combines TRBV7-6 with TRBJ2-7; D gene uncertain. CDR3 size: 16 residues. The germline V gene has CDR1 SGHVS and CDR2 FNYEAQ. V gave up 1 base and J gave up 0 bases, with 13 bases separating them. CDR3 DNA sequence: TGTGCCAGCAGCTTAGGGCCCAGACCGAGCTCCTACGAGCAGTACTTC. Its protein product is CASSLGPRPSSYEQYF.

The CDR3 sequence: CASSLEVQNNSPLHF. In DNA form, the CDR3 reads TGTGCCAGCAGCTTAGAGGTACAGAACAATTCACCCCTCCACTTT. V and J are TRBV7-8 and TRBJ1-6; D is undetermined. The CDR3 contains 15 residues. CDR1 is SGHVS, CDR2 FQNEAQ, per germline. V lost 1 base to trimming and J lost 7 bases, with 11 bases between them.

The chain couples TRBV12-3 or TRBV12-4 to TRBJ2-1, with a tentative D call TRBD1 (5 bases). The length of the CDR3 is 17 residues. Trimming took off 5 bases at V and 5 bases at J, with 22 bases between the two ends. The CDR3 is CASSPPSEGVPHNEQFF. The CDR3 DNA is TGTGCCAGCAGTCCCCCCTCTGAAGGGGTCCCTCACAATGAGCAGTTCTTC.

This clonotype was seen repeatedly, ten times or more. The chain links TRBV9 to TRBJ1-6; D possibly corresponds to TRBD1 (5 bases). V was trimmed by 3 bases and J by 0 bases, leaving 7 bases between them. The CDR3 is 15 amino acids. CDR1 is SGDLS, CDR2 YYNGEE, per germline. The CDR3 is CASSEGSSYNSPLHF. CDR3 bases: TGTGCCAGCAGCGAGGGGAGCTCCTATAATTCACCCCTCCACTTT. The full variable domain, with the rest looked up from reference TRBV9 and TRBJ1-6, is DSGVTQTPKHLITATGQRVTLRCSPRSGDLSVYWYQQSLDQGLQFLIQYYNGEERAKGNILERFSAQQFPDLHSELNLSSLELGDSALYFCASSEGSSYNSPLHFGNGTRLTVT.

This clonotype was counted only a few times. This chain uses TRBV27 with TRBJ2-1, with D tentatively TRBD1 or TRBD2 (5 bases each). This CDR3 is 13 amino acids long. The ends were cut back, 5 bases at V and 10 bases at J, with 15 bases in the middle. The germline V gene has CDR1 MNHEY and CDR2 SMNVEV (reference sequence). CDR3 bases: TGTGCCAGCAGTCCGCTCGGGGCGGTCGAGCAGTTCTTC. This encodes CASSPLGAVEQFF.

This clonotype was found a few times. The genes are TRBV4-1 and TRBJ2-1, with 9 bases identical to TRBD1. Germline V CDR1 and CDR2: MGHRA, YSYEKL. The V gene end was trimmed by 3 bases and the J gene end by 8 bases; junction bases not matched to a gene: 5. The CDR3 has 14 residues. CDR3 sequence reads: CASSQSRTGDEQFF. The CDR3 bases are TGCGCCAGCAGCCAGTCCCGGACAGGGGATGAGCAGTTCTTC.

This clonotype was detected a few times. This chain joins TRBV4-3 and TRBJ2-7; D is tentatively TRBD1 or TRBD2 (5 bases each). CDR3 length: 14 amino acids. Per germline, CDR1 LGHNA and CDR2 YSLEER. With 1 base removed from V and 3 bases from J, the gap between germline ends came to 10 bases. CDR3 residues: CASSQGDGLYEQYF. The CDR3 DNA sequence: TGCGCCAGCAGCCAAGGGGACGGACTCTACGAGCAGTACTTC.

This clonotype came up a few times. The chain combines TRBV12-3 or TRBV12-4 with TRBJ2-1; no firm D call. V lost 2 bases and J lost 5, with 7 bases in between. CDR3 length: 13 amino acids. CDR3 sequence: CASSLSRDNEQFF. Written as DNA, the CDR3 is TGTGCCAGCAGTTTAAGTCGTGACAATGAGCAGTTCTTC.

This clonotype was detected a few times. This chain joins TRBV4-1 and TRBJ1-1; D is perhaps TRBD1 (5 bases). This CDR3 contains 18 residues. CDR1 and CDR2 from the germline V gene are MGHRA and YSYEKL. V shed 4 bases and J shed 0 bases, with 21 bases lying between them. The CDR3 is CASSLLGGIGAMNTEAFF. For the CDR3, the DNA is TGCGCCAGCAGCCTTCTAGGTGGAATCGGGGCTATGAACACTGAAGCTTTCTTT.

The chain couples TRBV2 to TRBJ2-6, with 7 bases lining up with TRBD1. V trimming: 11 bases; J trimming: 0 bases; junction bases outside the gene matches: 13. The CDR3 has 17 residues. Germline CDR1 SNHLY, CDR2 FYNNEI. Here the CDR3 reads CAGIRDRPFSGANVLTF. In DNA form, the CDR3 reads TGTGCCGGTATCCGGGACAGACCTTTCTCTGGGGCCAACGTCCTGACTTTC.

The chain links TRBV27 to TRBJ1-4; no reliable D call. CDR1 and CDR2 from the germline V gene are MNHEY and SMNVEV (reference sequence). This CDR3 comprises 14 residues. V lost 6 bases to trimming and J lost 0 bases, with 8 bases between them. The CDR3 coding sequence is TGTGCCAGCAGCCCTCTCACAACTAATGAAAAACTGTTTTTT. This encodes CASSPLTTNEKLFF.

This clonotype was picked up a small number of times. This rearrangement joins TRBV7-9 to TRBJ2-5, with D possibly called TRBD1 or TRBD2 (7 bases each). The CDR3 spans 17 residues. V was shortened by 0 bases and J by 2 bases, with 16 bases between the two germline ends. Germline assignment: CDR1 SEHNR and CDR2 FQNEAQ (reference sequence). The DNA of the CDR3 is TGTGCCAGCAGCTTAGCGACGGGGGGCAGGGGGCAAGAGACCCAGTACTTC. Translated, it gives CASSLATGGRGQETQYF.

This clonotype has more than one count but fewer than ten. The chain links TRBV11-2 to TRBJ1-6; D is possibly TRBD1 (5 bases). Germline loops: CDR1 SGHAT, CDR2 FQNNGV. The CDR3 has 15 residues. V dropped 1 base and J dropped 8 bases, with 12 bases sitting between them. Here the CDR3 reads CASSLGRQRDSPLHF. The CDR3 coding sequence is TGTGCCAGCAGCTTAGGGCGACAGCGCGATTCACCCCTCCACTTT.

This clonotype was recorded a few times. This chain links TRBV7-8 with TRBJ2-7, with D possibly being TRBD2 (5 bases). The ends were cut back, 1 base at V and 2 bases at J, with 12 bases in the middle. The CDR3 has 15 amino acids. Germline-derived CDR1 and CDR2 are SGHVS and FQNEAQ. The CDR3: CASSLVGVFPYEQYF. The DNA for the CDR3 is TGTGCCAGCAGCTTAGTCGGGGTTTTCCCCTACGAGCAGTACTTC.

The chain employs TRBV27 and TRBJ1-2, with TRBD1 matching 8 bases. Germline CDR1 MNHEY, CDR2 SMNVEV (reference sequence). CDR3 length equals 15 residues. J gave up 4 bases and V 3 bases, and 7 bases lay outside the gene matches. In nucleotides, the CDR3 is TGTGCCAGCAGTTTCATCCCGACAGGGGTCTATGGCTACACCTTC. Its translation: CASSFIPTGVYGYTF.

This chain links TRBV6-2 or TRBV6-3 with TRBJ2-5; a weak D match, TRBD1 (6 bases). V lost 7 bases, J lost 4 bases, and 10 bases lay in between. This CDR3 spans 12 amino acids. Germline values: CDR1 MNHEY, CDR2 SVGEGT. The CDR3 sequence is CASTTGTETQYF. DNA of the CDR3: TGTGCCAGCACTACAGGGACAGAGACCCAGTACTTC.

V gene TRBV4-1 combines with J gene TRBJ1-2; 8 bases fit TRBD1. This CDR3 has 13 amino acids. Germline loops: CDR1 MGHRA, CDR2 YSYEKL. Trimming cost V 4 bases and J 8 bases; bases outside gene matches: 6. The DNA for the CDR3 is TGCGCCAGCAGCCGCGACAGGGGTGACGGCTACACCTTC. As protein: CASSRDRGDGYTF.

The chain recombines TRBV3-1 with TRBJ2-7, with 7 positions matching TRBD1. CDR1 LGHDT and CDR2 YNNKEL come from the germline V gene (reference sequence). J gave up 2 bases and V 2 bases, and 6 bases lay outside the gene matches. The CDR3 is 15 residues long. The CDR3 loop is CASSQTRTGTYEQYF. CDR3 sequence (DNA): TGTGCCAGCAGCCAAACTCGGACAGGTACCTACGAGCAGTACTTC.

A word on this clonotype: Possible read error: a much larger clone is one base away. V usage is TRBV29-1 and J usage is TRBJ2-7; 8 nucleotides align to TRBD1. Germline V gene data show CDR1 as SQVTM and CDR2 as ANQGSEA. J gave up 3 bases and V 7 bases, and 11 bases lay outside the gene matches. The CDR3 has 14 amino acids. The CDR3 DNA sequence: TGCAGCGCATACGTTGGACAGGGCGACTACGAGCAGTACTTC. Its protein product is CSAYVGQGDYEQYF.

This chain joins TRBV5-1 and TRBJ2-1; a possible D gene is TRBD2 (5 bases). This CDR3 is built from 14 residues. Trimming removed 1 base from V and 2 bases from J, with 7 bases in between. The germline gives CDR1 SGHRS, CDR2 YFSETQ. CDR3 in amino acids: CASSLSGTYNEQFF. CDR3 nucleotides: TGCGCCAGCAGCTTGTCGGGAACCTACAATGAGCAGTTCTTC.

This clonotype is medium-sized within its sample. V usage is TRBV25-1 and J usage is TRBJ1-6; D is unclear. Trimming stripped 4 bases from V and 6 bases from J, with 7 bases between. The CDR3 runs to 13 residues. Germline CDR1 reads MGHDK; CDR2 reads SYGVNS. CDR3 DNA sequence: TGTGCCAGCAGTGTCAGCACTAATTCACCCCTCCACTTT. Its translation is CASSVSTNSPLHF.

The chain is built from TRBV29-1 and TRBJ1-1, with D perhaps TRBD1 (5 bases). The CDR3 runs 10 residues. The V gene's germline CDR1 is SQVTM and CDR2 ANQGSEA. The V gene lost 8 bases and the J gene lost 5 bases, with 9 bases spanning the gap. The CDR3 is CSLGGTEAFF. The DNA of the CDR3 is TGCAGCCTGGGGGGGACTGAAGCTTTCTTT.

This clonotype was recorded many times. The chain uses TRBV10-3 and TRBJ1-1; no clear D. The CDR3 consists of 13 residues. Germline assignment: CDR1 ENHRY and CDR2 SYGVKD. Between the trimmed V and J ends, which lost 8 bases and 5 bases, there was a span of 15 bases. DNA of the CDR3: TGTGCCATCGGTCGCCCAGGTGCTACTGAAGCTTTCTTT. Its translation is CAIGRPGATEAFF.

The rearrangement uses TRBV30 and TRBJ2-3; the D gene is possibly TRBD2 (5 bases). The CDR3 loop spans 13 amino acids. Trimming stripped 3 bases from V and 5 bases from J, with 12 bases between. CDR1 and CDR2 from the germline V gene are GTSNPN and SVGIG (reference sequence). In DNA, the CDR3 is TGTGCCTGGAGCCTGGGAAGCGGAGATACGCAGTATTTT. Translating it yields CAWSLGSGDTQYF.

A few counts support this clonotype. The chain is built from TRBV5-6 and TRBJ1-1; D is undetermined. Germline lookup yields CDR1 SGHDT and CDR2 YYEEEE. The CDR3 is 18 residues long. Trimming stripped 4 bases from V and 1 base from J, with 23 bases between. This CDR3 is CASSPPGPIASGNTEAFF. The CDR3 nucleotides read TGTGCCAGCAGCCCCCCCGGGCCTATTGCGTCTGGGAACACTGAAGCTTTCTTT.

J is TRBJ2-5 and V is TRBV6-5; 12 positions agree with TRBD2. The V segment lost 0 bases and the J segment 4 bases; nucleotides outside the gene matches: 0. The CDR3 has 15 amino acids. Germline V gene lookup returns CDR1 MNHEY and CDR2 SVGAGI. CDR3 nucleotide sequence: TGTGCCAGCAGTTACTCGACTAGCGGGGGAGAGACCCAGTACTTC. Its protein product is CASSYSTSGGETQYF.